This entry lists 27 T cell receptor beta chains sequenced from one sample in a study of T-cell reconstitution after alpha-beta-depleted transplantation in children. Using unique molecular identifiers, the investigators prepared the TCRbeta library. TCRdb re-analysed the PCR reads in MiXCR, keeping a single row per CDR3 protein. The data hold more than 250,000 distinct CDR3 sequences, with 9.9% observed a single time. The sequencing used PBMCs from the stem cell graft donor, collected from the stem cell graft. All receptors derive from a human donor who donated a stem cell graft to a child with SCID.

This clonotype was recorded a few times. The chain links TRBV12-3 or TRBV12-4 to TRBJ2-5; TRBD1 matches 8 bases. V shed 4 bases and J 1 base; nucleotides not matched to a gene: 2. The CDR3 extends over 14 amino acids. CDR3 region: CASSSQGVQETQYF. As DNA, the CDR3 is TGTGCCAGCAGTTCACAGGGGGTCCAAGAGACCCAGTACTTC.

The V gene is TRBV20-1, the J gene TRBJ2-3; 12 nucleotides agree with TRBD2. CDR3 length equals 16 residues. The V and J ends lost 3 bases and 6 bases, in that order; junction bases with no gene match: 10. Germline V gives CDR1 DFQATT, CDR2 SNEGSKA (reference sequence). The CDR3 is CSARGLAGGIGDTQYF. Written as DNA, the CDR3 is TGCAGTGCTAGGGGACTAGCGGGCGGAATTGGGGATACGCAGTATTTT.

The rearrangement joins TRBV5-1 to TRBJ1-5; D not certain. Germline CDR1 reads SGHRS; CDR2 reads YFSETQ. V was clipped by 0 bases and J by 4 bases, with 8 bases between them. This CDR3 has 14 amino acids. The CDR3 spells CASSLDGWNQPQHF. The CDR3 nucleotides are TGCGCCAGCAGCTTGGACGGTTGGAATCAGCCCCAGCATTTT.

The V and J genes are TRBV7-2 and TRBJ2-5; D gene unclear. Germline V lookup: CDR1 SGHTA, CDR2 FQGNSA. This CDR3 contains 15 residues. V lost 2 bases, J lost 1 base, and 11 bases lay in between. CDR3 sequence (DNA): TGTGCCAGCAGCTTACGAGGACGGGCCCAAGAGACCCAGTACTTC. Its protein is CASSLRGRAQETQYF. The full variable domain, completed using reference TRBV7-2 and TRBJ2-5, is GAGVSQSPSNKVTEKGKDVELRCDPISGHTALYWYRQSLGQGLEFLIYFQGNSAPDKSGLPSDRFSAERTGGSVSTLTIQRTQQEDSAVYLCASSLRGRAQETQYFGPGTRLLVL.

This clonotype occurred a few times. The chain carries TRBV10-3 and TRBJ2-3, with D unclear. The CDR3 is made up of 14 amino acids. The germline V and J ends were trimmed by 2 bases and 3 bases, with 9 bases remaining between them. Germline loops: CDR1 ENHRY, CDR2 SYGVKD. The CDR3 coding sequence is TGTGCCATCAGTGAGCCCGGATTGACAGATACGCAGTATTTT. Protein sequence: CAISEPGLTDTQYF.

This clonotype was found a few times. CDR3 amino acids: CASSATEGNTEAFF. The CDR3 nucleotides read TGTGCCAGCAGTGCGACAGAAGGGAACACTGAAGCTTTCTTT. J is TRBJ1-1 and V is TRBV6-1; the D gene is possibly TRBD1 (5 bases). V was trimmed by 4 bases and J by 1 base, leaving 10 bases between them. CDR1 and CDR2 (germline): MNHNS, SASEGT. This CDR3 has 14 amino acids.

The genes are TRBV20-1 and TRBJ1-1, with a possible D match to TRBD1 (6 bases). This CDR3 contains 13 residues. Germline assignment: CDR1 DFQATT and CDR2 SNEGSKA (reference sequence). This CDR3 reads CIGTRGTNTEAFF. CDR3 coding DNA: TGCATTGGGACCAGGGGCACGAACACTGAAGCTTTCTTT.

The chain uses TRBV10-3 and TRBJ1-5, with D perhaps matching TRBD1 (5 bases). CDR1 and CDR2 (germline): ENHRY, SYGVKD. The CDR3 is 14 residues long. V was trimmed by 4 bases and J by 7 bases, leaving 14 bases between them. The CDR3 reads CAISGEGSGQPQHF. As DNA, the CDR3 is TGTGCCATCAGTGGGGAGGGGTCAGGACAGCCCCAGCATTTT.

This clonotype occurred a few times. The CDR3: CASSYDRHTEAFF. Written as DNA, the CDR3 is TGTGCCAGCAGCTATGACCGACACACTGAAGCTTTCTTT. The chain carries TRBV7-2 and TRBJ1-1, with D uncertain. The V gene lost 4 bases and the J gene lost 3 bases, with 9 bases spanning the gap. CDR1 and CDR2 (germline): SGHTA, FQGNSA. This CDR3 has 13 residues.

The chain employs TRBV5-1 and TRBJ2-1; no clear D gene. The CDR3 runs to 13 residues. The germline gives CDR1 SGHRS, CDR2 YFSETQ. The V end lost 6 bases, the J end lost 3 bases, and 10 bases lay between the germline ends. In DNA, the CDR3 is TGCGCCAGCATCCAACCGATCTACAATGAGCAGTTCTTC. It specifies CASIQPIYNEQFF. The complete variable domain, with remaining parts taken from reference TRBV5-1 and TRBJ2-1, reads KAGVTQTPRYLIKTRGQQVTLSCSPISGHRSVSWYQQTPGQGLQFLFEYFSETQRNKGNFPGRFSGRQFSNSRSEMNVSTLELGDSALYLCASIQPIYNEQFFGPGTRLTVL.

CDR3 in DNA: TGTGCCAGTAGTATTCTAGGGGCGACTAATGAAAAACTGTTTTTT. This codes for CASSILGATNEKLFF. V and J are TRBV19 and TRBJ1-4, with D perhaps TRBD1 (5 bases). The V and J ends lost 3 bases and 2 bases respectively, with 10 bases between them. This CDR3 region has 15 residues. Germline CDR1 LNHDA, CDR2 SQIVND (reference sequence).

J is TRBJ1-4 and V is TRBV5-1; D might be TRBD1 (5 bases). Per the germline V gene, CDR1 is SGHRS and CDR2 is YFSETQ. V was shortened by 4 bases and J by 0 bases, with 10 bases between the two germline ends. This CDR3 has 15 residues. The chain's CDR3 is CASSPGRTTNEKLFF. CDR3 coding DNA: TGCGCCAGCAGCCCGGGACGGACAACTAATGAAAAACTGTTTTTT.

Comment on this clonotype: A much larger clone differs by one base, so this may be a read error. V and J are TRBV2 and TRBJ2-3; D may correspond to TRBD1 or TRBD2 (5 bases each). There are 16 residues in the CDR3. V was shortened by 3 bases and J by 0 bases, with 13 bases between the two germline ends. In germline, CDR1 is SNHLY, CDR2 FYNNEI. In nucleotides, the CDR3 is TGTGCCAGCAGTGACGGGCTGGGACCTAGCACAGATACGCAGTATTTT. It specifies CASSDGLGPSTDTQYF.

On this clonotype itself: The germline gene is not matched at one end of the junction; a read error may be the cause. For the CDR3, the DNA is TGTGCTAGCAGCTTAGCGCCCGCAGCTCAAGAGACCCAGTACTTC. Translation gives CASSLAPAAQETQYF. V is TRBV7-7 and J is TRBJ2-5; a possible D gene is TRBD2 (5 bases). Looked up from germline, CDR1 is SSHAT and CDR2 is FNYEAQ (reference sequence). This CDR3 is 15 amino acids long. The complete variable domain, with remaining parts taken from reference TRBV7-7 and TRBJ2-5, reads GAGVSQSPRYKVTKRGQDVTLRCDPISSHATLYWYQQALGQGPEFLTYFNYEAQPDKSGLPSDRFSAERPEGSISTLTIQRTEQRDSAMYRCASSLAPAAQETQYFGPGTRLLVL.

This sequence joins TRBV5-5 and TRBJ2-5, with D uncertain. Trimming removed 4 bases at V and 3 bases at J, with 10 bases between. Germline CDR1 reads SGHKS; CDR2 reads YYEKEE (reference sequence). The CDR3 is made up of 13 amino acids. Written as DNA, the CDR3 is TGTGCCAGCAGCGTCCCCCAGGAAGAGACCCAGTACTTC. This codes for CASSVPQEETQYF.

There are a few counts of this clonotype. V usage is TRBV6-1 and J usage is TRBJ1-5, with a weak D call TRBD1 (6 bases). The CDR3 is 15 amino acids. Germline assignment: CDR1 MNHNS and CDR2 SASEGT. With 0 bases removed from V and 7 bases from J, the gap between germline ends came to 13 bases. The DNA for the CDR3 is TGTGCCAGCAGTGAAGCGCACAGGGTTTGGCAGCCCCAGCATTTT. As protein: CASSEAHRVWQPQHF.

There are a few counts of this clonotype. The chain links TRBV20-1 to TRBJ2-7; 14 positions match TRBD2. The CDR3 consists of 16 residues. Germline values: CDR1 DFQATT, CDR2 SNEGSKA (reference sequence). V was clipped by 5 bases and J by 0 bases; unmatched bases: 6. CDR3 DNA sequence: TGCAGTGCTCCCGGGACTAGCGGGGGCAGCTCCTACGAGCAGTACTTC. Protein sequence: CSAPGTSGGSSYEQYF.

This clonotype has at least ten counts. V usage is TRBV12-3 or TRBV12-4 and J usage is TRBJ2-2; no definite D call. Trimming removed 6 bases from V and 13 bases from J, with 21 bases in between. The CDR3 sequence is 14 residues long. For the CDR3, the DNA is TGTGCCAGCAGCTACGACAACATGGTGGGTCGGCTGTTTTTT. Amino acid sequence: CASSYDNMVGRLFF.

This clonotype appeared a few times. The chain links TRBV20-1 to TRBJ2-1; 14 bases map to TRBD2. Germline CDR1 reads DFQATT; CDR2 reads SNEGSKA (reference sequence). J lost 6 bases, V lost 1 base, and 17 bases had no gene match. The CDR3 extends over 20 amino acids. The CDR3 loop is CSARARTRVETSGGVNEQFF. The CDR3 bases are TGCAGTGCTAGAGCACGGACGCGAGTTGAGACTAGCGGGGGGGTCAATGAGCAGTTCTTC.

The chain uses TRBV19 and TRBJ2-1, with unresolved D. Between the trimmed V and J ends, which lost 6 bases and 0 bases, there was a span of 9 bases. This CDR3 is built from 14 residues. CDR1 LNHDA and CDR2 SQIVND come from the germline V gene (reference sequence). The CDR3 coding sequence is TGTGCCAGTAGCGACGGCAGCTCCTACAATGAGCAGTTCTTC. Translating gives CASSDGSSYNEQFF.

This chain joins TRBV27 and TRBJ2-1; TRBD1 might be the D (6 bases). Germline V CDR1 and CDR2: MNHEY, SMNVEV (reference sequence). CDR3 length: 14 amino acids. Trimming removed 2 bases from V and 8 bases from J, with 13 bases in between. CDR3 amino acids: CASSLGAQGDEQFF. CDR3 nucleotide sequence: TGTGCCAGCAGTTTAGGGGCACAGGGCGATGAGCAGTTCTTC.

The chain combines TRBV12-3 or TRBV12-4 with TRBJ1-2; 8 nucleotides line up with TRBD1. The CDR3 has 13 residues. With 0 bases clipped from V and 11 bases from J, the junction kept 5 bases outside the gene matches. CDR3 region: CASSLAGTGEYTF. CDR3 DNA sequence: TGTGCCAGCAGTTTAGCCGGGACAGGCGAGTACACCTTC.

The chain uses TRBV6-2 or TRBV6-3 and TRBJ2-1; 9 nucleotides align to TRBD2. The V gene's germline CDR1 is MNHEY and CDR2 SVGEGT. This CDR3 has 15 residues. With V trimmed by 7 bases and J by 5 bases, 9 bases remained unmatched. CDR3 DNA sequence: TGTGCCAGCATTCCGGGACTAGCCTACCACAATGAGCAGTTCTTC. This translates into CASIPGLAYHNEQFF.

J is TRBJ1-3 and V is TRBV25-1; no clear D. Germline CDR1 reads MGHDK; CDR2 reads SYGVNS. The V and J ends lost 2 bases and 1 base respectively, with 6 bases between them. The length of the CDR3 is 14 residues. CDR3 sequence: CASSEERSGNTIYF. DNA for the CDR3: TGTGCCAGCAGTGAAGAGAGATCTGGAAACACCATATATTTT. The full variable domain, in which reference TRBV25-1 and TRBJ1-3 provide the parts outside the CDR3, is EADIYQTPRYLVIGTGKKITLECSQTMGHDKMYWYQQDPGMELHLIHYSYGVNSTEKGDLSSESTVSRIRTEHFPLTLESARPSHTSQYLCASSEERSGNTIYFGEGSWLTVV.

The chain employs TRBV25-1 and TRBJ2-7; the match to TRBD2 covers 7 bases. The CDR3 covers 15 residues. Looked up from germline, CDR1 is MGHDK and CDR2 is SYGVNS. The V and J ends lost 1 base and 0 bases, in that order; junction bases with no gene match: 3. The CDR3 DNA reads as TGTGCCAGCAGTGAATGGGGAGGGCCCTCCTACGAGCAGTACTTC. Protein product: CASSEWGGPSYEQYF.

This clonotype came up many times. The rearrangement joins TRBV6-4 to TRBJ2-3; 8 bases map to TRBD2. CDR1 MRHNA and CDR2 SNTAGT come from the germline V gene. The V gene end was trimmed by 0 bases and the J gene end by 4 bases; junction bases not matched to a gene: 3. The CDR3 extends over 15 amino acids. The CDR3 DNA is TGTGCCAGCAGTGACTCGAGCGGGGGCCCAGATACGCAGTATTTT. Translated, it gives CASSDSSGGPDTQYF.

This clonotype appeared many times. The chain joins TRBV15 to TRBJ2-2; D remains unclear. V lost 3 bases, J lost 6 bases, and 11 bases lay in between. Germline-derived CDR1 and CDR2 are LNHNV and YYDKDF (reference sequence). The CDR3 covers 14 residues. This CDR3 reads CATSRGLTAGELFF. CDR3 in DNA: TGTGCCACCAGCAGGGGTCTTACGGCCGGGGAGCTGTTTTTT.